The 14 T cell receptor beta chains presented below share a single source sample, sequenced in a study of technical replicates of blood from a handful of donors. The assay was immunoSEQ multiplex PCR, and TCRdb's table has in-frame clones only and misses some. Among under 95,000 clones, 94% were seen once, and the ten largest hold less than 0.3%. Sequencing input: T cells isolated from PBMCs. The source is a human donor in good health.

The chain employs TRBV6-5 and TRBJ2-3, with no clear D. With 6 bases removed from V and 2 bases from J, the gap between germline ends came to 6 bases. Germline CDR1 and CDR2: MNHEY and SVGAGI. This CDR3 comprises 12 residues. The CDR3: CASSLSTDTQYF. DNA for the CDR3: TGTGCCAGCAGCCTTTCCACAGATACGCAGTATTTT.

This chain uses TRBV15 with TRBJ1-4; D not certain. The germline gives CDR1 LNHNV, CDR2 YYDKDF (reference sequence). Between the trimmed V and J ends, which lost 0 bases and 4 bases, there was a span of 6 bases. CDR3 length: 14 residues. The CDR3 is CATSRDGGNEKLFF. In DNA form, the CDR3 reads TGTGCCACCAGCAGAGACGGAGGTAATGAAAAACTGTTTTTT.

This chain connects TRBV19 to TRBJ1-2; D remains ambiguous. Germline loops: CDR1 LNHDA, CDR2 SQIVND (reference sequence). The CDR3 covers 13 residues. V lost 6 bases to trimming and J lost 3 bases, with 11 bases between them. In DNA form, the CDR3 reads TGTGCCAGTAGCGCAGAGGTTTACTATGGCTACACCTTC. The encoded protein is CASSAEVYYGYTF.

V and J are TRBV9 and TRBJ2-5; possible D gene TRBD1, 5 bases. Per germline, CDR1 SGDLS and CDR2 YYNGEE. The CDR3 is 14 amino acids. With 7 bases removed from V and 1 base from J, the gap between germline ends came to 14 bases. DNA for the CDR3: TGTGCCAGCGGCACAGGAGATTTCCAAGAGACCCAGTACTTC. Translated, it gives CASGTGDFQETQYF.

J is TRBJ1-3 and V is TRBV6-6; 7 positions match TRBD1. Germline V gene sequence: CDR1 MNHNY, CDR2 SVGAGI (reference sequence). J gave up 0 bases and V 2 bases, and 1 base lay outside the gene matches. The CDR3 contains 15 residues. In nucleotides, the CDR3 is TGTGCCAGCAGTTACGGGACAGCCTCTGGAAACACCATATATTTT. It specifies CASSYGTASGNTIYF.

The V gene is TRBV7-9, the J gene TRBJ1-2; D gene uncertain. Germline CDR1 SEHNR, CDR2 FQNEAQ (reference sequence). The CDR3 is 15 amino acids. Trimming cost V 4 bases and J 4 bases, with 16 bases left between them. CDR3 DNA: TGTGCCAGCAGCTATCCGGCCACAGCGGGCTATGGCTACACCTTC. Protein sequence: CASSYPATAGYGYTF.

Ten or more counts support this clone. The chain combines TRBV4-1 with TRBJ1-1; TRBD1 is a possible D gene (5 bases). Germline values: CDR1 MGHRA, CDR2 YSYEKL. The V and J ends lost 1 base and 9 bases respectively, with 15 bases between them. CDR3 length equals 14 residues. CDR3 sequence: CASSQVLWGVQAFF. CDR3 nucleotides: TGCGCCAGCAGCCAAGTACTTTGGGGGGTCCAAGCTTTCTTT.

Written as DNA, the CDR3 is TGTGCCAGTAGTGTGGCGGGGGTCTCTGGGGCCAACGTCCTGACTTTC. Protein product: CASSVAGVSGANVLTF. This sequence joins TRBV19 and TRBJ2-6; 7 bases agree with TRBD2. The CDR3 extends over 16 amino acids. Germline V CDR1 and CDR2: LNHDA, SQIVND (reference sequence). With V trimmed by 5 bases and J by 0 bases, 4 bases remained unmatched.

This chain connects TRBV6-5 to TRBJ1-1, with D perhaps TRBD1 (6 bases). V shed 2 bases and J shed 3 bases, with 16 bases lying between them. The CDR3 length is 16 residues. Germline assignment: CDR1 MNHEY and CDR2 SVGAGI. CDR3 residues: CASSYSGGGVDTEAFF. The CDR3 DNA follows: TGTGCCAGCAGTTACAGCGGGGGGGGCGTAGACACTGAAGCTTTCTTT.

This clone showed up just once. The chain is built from TRBV5-1 and TRBJ2-7; a possible D gene is TRBD2 (7 bases). The CDR3 is 15 residues long. Germline CDR1 is SGHRS and CDR2 is YFSETQ. V shed 4 bases and J shed 5 bases, with 19 bases lying between them. As DNA, the CDR3 is TGCGCCAGCAGCATGATGGGGGGGCCCTACGACGAGCAGTACTTC. Translating it yields CASSMMGGPYDEQYF.

V and J are TRBV11-2 and TRBJ2-3; TRBD2 matches at 8 bases. The CDR3 is made up of 17 amino acids. The germline CDR1 and CDR2 sequences are SGHAT and FQNNGV. V was pared by 0 bases and J by 3 bases, with 8 bases of the junction left unmatched. The DNA of the CDR3 is TGTGCCAGCAGCTTAGATCTCCAGCGGGGGCCAACAGATACGCAGTATTTT. Its protein is CASSLDLQRGPTDTQYF.

This clone was seen only once. The chain combines TRBV11-3 with TRBJ2-5; TRBD2 agrees at 7 bases. The CDR3 sequence is 13 residues long. The V and J ends lost 5 bases and 2 bases, in that order; junction bases with no gene match: 2. Germline V gene lookup returns CDR1 SGHNT and CDR2 YENEEA. The CDR3 DNA sequence: TGTGCCAGCAGCAATAGCGGGCAAGAGACCCAGTACTTC. It yields the protein CASSNSGQETQYF.

The chain has TRBV5-4 and TRBJ2-1; 7 nucleotides line up with TRBD1. The CDR3 runs to 15 residues. CDR1 SGHNT and CDR2 YYREEE come from the germline V gene (reference sequence). V was clipped by 5 bases and J by 1 base; unmatched bases: 6. The CDR3 loop is CASSRTGLSYNEQFF. The CDR3 DNA follows: TGTGCCAGCAGTCGGACAGGCCTTTCCTACAATGAGCAGTTCTTC.

The J gene is TRBJ2-1, the V gene TRBV11-2, with 12 bases that match TRBD2. V lost 0 bases to trimming and J lost 12 bases; unmatched junction nucleotides: 9. The CDR3 loop spans 16 amino acids. CDR1 and CDR2 (germline): SGHAT, FQNNGV. This CDR3 reads CASSLDRSSGRAGQFF. The DNA for the CDR3 is TGTGCCAGCAGCTTAGATAGGTCTAGCGGGAGGGCCGGGCAGTTCTTC.